This T cell receptor (beta chain) derives from a study of blood T cell repertoires in COVID-19. About the study: T cells, B-cell-depleted T cells, or PBMCs provided the cDNA or gDNA that served as material.

Sequenced by immunoSEQ multiplex PCR; TCRdb stores in-frame clones only, minus some. The sample records fewer than 300,000 clones, roughly 88% being singletons. The germline CDR1 and CDR2 sequences are SGHTA and FQGTGA. The trim removed 2 bases at V and 5 bases at J, leaving 9 bases unmatched. CDR3 length equals 17 residues. This clone was seen only once. The sample consisted of peripheral blood. This clonotype was sampled from a woman in her twenties or thirties with acute or convalescent COVID-19. This chain links TRBV7-3 with TRBJ2-1; 10 nucleotides align to TRBD2. In nucleotides, the CDR3 is TGTGCCAGCAGCTTAGATCCCGGGACTAGCGTTAACAATGAGCAGTTCTTC. Translating it yields CASSLDPGTSVNNEQFF.